The 21 T cell receptor beta chains listed next were all sequenced from one sample in a study of shared clonotypes between healthy human individuals. Measured with immunoSEQ multiplex PCR; TCRdb has only the in-frame clones, and not every one. Among a few hundred thousand clones listed, approximately 80% were seen once. Sequenced material: PBMCs. Receptors were obtained from a middle-aged woman in good health. Some clones in this sample may be carry-over from other donors' samples.

The J gene is TRBJ2-3, the V gene TRBV18, with D unresolved. The CDR3 is 15 residues long. CDR1 is KGHSH, CDR2 LQKENI, per germline. Trimming stripped 2 bases from V and 2 bases from J, with 11 bases between. Here the CDR3 DNA reads TGTGCCAGCTCACCAGGCGAGAGTCTCACAGATACGCAGTATTTT. Protein sequence: CASSPGESLTDTQYF.

Turning to this clone: A much larger clone differs by one base, so this may be a read error. The same CDR3 arises from other DNA sequences in this sample as well. The chain links TRBV2 to TRBJ2-3; 9 bases fit TRBD2. The CDR3 sequence is 16 residues long. The germline V gene has CDR1 SNHLY and CDR2 FYNNEI. After removal of 5 bases from V and 6 bases from J, the junction contained 12 bases not matched to a gene. DNA for the CDR3: TGTGCCAGCAGTAAGGGGCGGGAGGGGGGTCCTGATACGCAGTATTTT. Translating it yields CASSKGREGGPDTQYF. The full variable domain, in which reference TRBV2 and TRBJ2-3 provide the parts outside the CDR3, is EPEVTQTPSHQVTQMGQEVILRCVPISNHLYFYWYRQILGQKVEFLVSFYNNEISEKSEIFDDQFSVERPDGSNFTLKIRSTKLEDSAMYFCASSKGREGGPDTQYFGPGTRLTVL.

The table lists this clone with a few counts. The rearrangement uses TRBV29-1 and TRBJ1-2; weak D call: TRBD1 (6 bases). This CDR3 has 17 residues. V gave up 8 bases and J gave up 0 bases, with 25 bases separating them. Germline assignment: CDR1 SQVTM and CDR2 ANQGSEA. The CDR3 coding sequence is TGCAGCATAGACGGGGCAGGGGAAAGAGGGTCTAACTATGGCTACACCTTC. It yields the protein CSIDGAGERGSNYGYTF.

CDR3 DNA: TGCGCCAGCAGCCAAGAAAGGGGCTCTGGCTACACCTTC. This codes for CASSQERGSGYTF. This rearrangement joins TRBV4-3 to TRBJ1-2, with a weak D call TRBD1 (5 bases). Germline V gene lookup returns CDR1 LGHNA and CDR2 YSLEER. The CDR3 sequence is 13 residues long. The V gene lost 0 bases and the J gene lost 7 bases, with 9 bases spanning the gap.

Turning to this clone: This likely came from a read error, as a far larger clone is one base away. The DNA for the CDR3 is TGCGCCAGCAGCTTGCGGCCTGGACAGGAATTGGGAGAGACCCAGTACTTC. Protein sequence: CASSLRPGQELGETQYF. The chain uses TRBV5-1 and TRBJ2-5, with 7 bases aligning to TRBD1. Trimming removed 1 base from V and 4 bases from J; junction bases left unmatched: 13. Per germline, CDR1 SGHRS and CDR2 YFSETQ. The CDR3 is made up of 17 amino acids.

The table lists this clone with a count of one. The V gene is TRBV2, the J gene TRBJ1-3; D is uncertain. CDR3 length equals 15 residues. Germline V gene data show CDR1 as SNHLY and CDR2 as FYNNEI. V was clipped by 4 bases and J by 0 bases, with 10 bases between them. The CDR3 sequence: CASSAGIHSGNTIYF. DNA of the CDR3: TGTGCCAGCAGTGCAGGAATCCACTCTGGAAACACCATATATTTT.

As for this clone: This may arise from a read error, as a much more abundant clone is one base away. In the same sample, other DNA sequences code for this CDR3. The CDR3 sequence: CAWSVSFGTEAFF. In DNA form, the CDR3 reads TGTGCCTGGAGCGTGAGTTTTGGCACTGAAGCTTTCTTT. The rearrangement uses TRBV30 and TRBJ1-1; no reliable D call. CDR1 is GTSNPN, CDR2 SVGIG, per germline (reference sequence). This CDR3 spans 13 amino acids. V gave up 3 bases and J gave up 4 bases, with 12 bases separating them.

The V gene is TRBV7-2, the J gene TRBJ2-3, with no clear D. V was shortened by 6 bases and J by 0 bases, with 10 bases between the two germline ends. The CDR3 loop spans 14 amino acids. Germline V gives CDR1 SGHTA, CDR2 FQGNSA. CDR3 region: CASSRTVSTDTQYF. The DNA of the CDR3 is TGTGCCAGCAGTCGTACAGTTAGCACAGATACGCAGTATTTT.

This clone was detected many times. This CDR3 is also generated by other DNA sequences in the sample. The rearrangement links TRBV7-9 to TRBJ1-2; 9 bases align to TRBD1. This CDR3 contains 13 residues. CDR1 is SEHNR, CDR2 FQNEAQ, per germline (reference sequence). V shed 6 bases and J 5 bases; nucleotides not matched to a gene: 4. The CDR3 loop reads CASSWTGEYGYTF. CDR3 nucleotides: TGTGCCAGCAGTTGGACAGGGGAGTATGGCTACACCTTC.

Notes on this clone: With a far larger clone one base away, a read error is the likely cause. Other DNA sequences in this specimen translate into the identical CDR3. V and J are TRBV25-1 and TRBJ1-4; D remains unclear. Germline-derived CDR1 and CDR2 are MGHDK and SYGVNS. Trimming pared 4 bases from V and 4 bases from J, leaving 7 bases between. CDR3 length: 13 residues. The CDR3, as DNA: TGTGCCAGCAGTGTAGCGGGTAATGAAAAACTGTTTTTT. This codes for CASSVAGNEKLFF. The full variable domain, rest sourced from reference TRBV25-1 and TRBJ1-4, is EADIYQTPRYLVIGTGKKITLECSQTMGHDKMYWYQQDPGMELHLIHYSYGVNSTEKGDLSSESTVSRIRTEHFPLTLESARPSHTSQYLCASSVAGNEKLFFGSGTQLSVL.

The chain combines TRBV27 with TRBJ1-5; D perhaps matches TRBD1 (5 bases). With 4 bases removed from V and 14 bases from J, the gap between germline ends came to 15 bases. This CDR3 has 12 amino acids. Germline CDR1 reads MNHEY; CDR2 reads SMNVEV (reference sequence). The CDR3 DNA follows: TGTGCCAGCAGTTCGTATTTGGGACCCAAGCATTTT. Translated: CASSSYLGPKHF.

This clone has more than one count but fewer than ten. The rearrangement links TRBV19 to TRBJ2-1; D may be TRBD1 (5 bases). Trimming removed 0 bases at V and 4 bases at J, with 10 bases between. Per germline, CDR1 LNHDA and CDR2 SQIVND (reference sequence). The length of the CDR3 is 15 residues. DNA for the CDR3: TGTGCCAGTAGTATAGATCTAGGGGCTTACAATGAGCAGTTCTTC. Translation: CASSIDLGAYNEQFF.

This rearrangement joins TRBV7-2 to TRBJ2-7; 8 bases line up with TRBD1. This CDR3 comprises 15 residues. V gave up 5 bases and J gave up 2 bases; unmatched junction bases: 8. The germline V gene encodes CDR1 SGHTA and CDR2 FQGNSA. Here the CDR3 reads CASSPTGGVTYEQYF. DNA for the CDR3: TGTGCCAGCAGCCCAACAGGGGGTGTAACCTACGAGCAGTACTTC.

The chain links TRBV28 to TRBJ1-5, with D possibly TRBD1 on 6 matching bases. In germline, CDR1 is MDHEN, CDR2 SYDVKM. This CDR3 has 15 residues. Trimming removed 6 bases from V and 5 bases from J, with 17 bases in between. CDR3 loop: CASRAPTGDHQPQHF. Written as DNA, the CDR3 is TGTGCCAGCAGGGCACCGACAGGAGATCATCAGCCCCAGCATTTT.

This clone was observed at least ten times. Additional DNA sequences in this sample encode the identical CDR3. The rearrangement joins TRBV29-1 to TRBJ1-1, with 9 bases fitting TRBD1. V shed 3 bases, J shed 0 bases, and the junction held 8 bases outside the gene matches. CDR3 length equals 16 residues. Germline assignment: CDR1 SQVTM and CDR2 ANQGSEA. The DNA for the CDR3 is TGCAGCGTTGAGGACAGGGGCCGATTCGTGAACACTGAAGCTTTCTTT. Amino acids: CSVEDRGRFVNTEAFF.

Points on this clone: A far larger clone is just one base off, so this is likely a read error. This chain connects TRBV20-1 to TRBJ2-5; D is ambiguous. The germline gives CDR1 DFQATT, CDR2 SNEGSKA (reference sequence). This CDR3 comprises 10 residues. Trimming took 6 bases from V and 2 from J, leaving 4 bases between them. In nucleotides, the CDR3 is TGCAGTGCCGGACAAGAGACCCAGTACTTC. Protein sequence: CSAGQETQYF.

As for this clone: This may arise from a read error, as a much more abundant clone is one base away. V usage is TRBV5-1 and J usage is TRBJ2-3, with 8 bases that match TRBD2. Germline trimming cut 4 bases from V and 4 bases from J; bases unmatched to any gene: 11. The CDR3 length is 16 residues. Germline V gene lookup returns CDR1 SGHRS and CDR2 YFSETQ. CDR3 nucleotides: TGCGCCAGCAGCCTCGGTAGCGGGATTGGCGCAGATACGCAGTATTTT. Its protein product is CASSLGSGIGADTQYF.

The CDR3: CASSVGGTDTQYF. The CDR3 DNA reads TGCGCCAGCAGCGTTGGTGGCACAGATACGCAGTATTTT. This chain uses TRBV5-1 with TRBJ2-3, with D unresolved. The germline V gene encodes CDR1 SGHRS and CDR2 YFSETQ. The CDR3 is 13 amino acids. Trimming stripped 4 bases from V and 1 base from J, with 7 bases between. The variable domain in full, with the rest retrieved from reference TRBV5-1 and TRBJ2-3, is KAGVTQTPRYLIKTRGQQVTLSCSPISGHRSVSWYQQTPGQGLQFLFEYFSETQRNKGNFPGRFSGRQFSNSRSEMNVSTLELGDSALYLCASSVGGTDTQYFGPGTRLTVL.

With respect to this clone: This could be a read error, since a much larger clone is one nucleotide away. The sample carries other DNA sequences with the same CDR3. The rearrangement links TRBV7-7 to TRBJ2-6; weak D call: TRBD1 (6 bases). The CDR3 sequence is 15 residues long. Germline CDR1 reads SSHAT; CDR2 reads FNYEAQ (reference sequence). Trimming cost V 10 bases and J 7 bases, with 20 bases left between them. The CDR3 here is CAIQSTGSGANVLTF. The CDR3 DNA reads as TGTGCCATCCAATCTACAGGGTCAGGTGCCAACGTCCTGACTTTC. The whole variable domain, filled in from reference TRBV7-7 and TRBJ2-6, reads GAGVSQSPRYKVTKRGQDVTLRCDPISSHATLYWYQQALGQGPEFLTYFNYEAQPDKSGLPSDRFSAERPEGSISTLTIQRTEQRDSAMYRCAIQSTGSGANVLTFGAGSRLTVL.

This chain uses TRBV6-4 with TRBJ2-5, with TRBD2 matching over 10 bases. The CDR3 sequence is 15 residues long. Per the germline V gene, CDR1 is MRHNA and CDR2 is SNTAGT. Trimming at V came to 5 bases and at J to 5 bases, leaving 8 bases not matched to a gene. The CDR3 DNA is TGTGCCAGCAGTTTAGAGCTAGCGGGAGTTGAGACCCAGTACTTC. Translating gives CASSLELAGVETQYF.

There are a few counts of this clone. The CDR3 DNA sequence: TGTGCCAGTAGTACCCTAATAGTGGTCTATGGCTACACCTTC. Encoded protein: CASSTLIVVYGYTF. The chain combines TRBV19 with TRBJ1-2; no definite D call. Germline V CDR1 and CDR2: LNHDA, SQIVND (reference sequence). This CDR3 is built from 14 residues. The V end was cut by 4 bases, the J end by 4 bases, with 13 bases between. The full variable domain, completed using reference TRBV19 and TRBJ1-2, is DGGITQSPKYLFRKEGQNVTLSCEQNLNHDAMYWYRQDPGQGLRLIYYSQIVNDFQKGDIAEGYSVSREKKESFPLTVTSAQKNPTAFYLCASSTLIVVYGYTFGSGTRLTVV.